The rows below give T cell receptor beta chains drawn from one sample of a study of cytomegalovirus exposure and HLA in healthy donors. Measured with immunoSEQ multiplex PCR; TCRdb has only the in-frame clones, and not every one. Here the sample spans some 190,000 clones, 70% to 80% being singletons. The sequencing input was PBMCs. These receptors were collected from a woman aged 25 to 45 in good health and CMV-seropositive. The CDR3 runs from the conserved cysteine through the conserved F or W. The order of the fields is V gene, clone size, D gene, J gene, CDR3 protein, CDR3 DNA. A D gene is named only where the DNA matches it firmly. Expanded clones get a size class; other rows say once, few or many, or leave the size out.

V gene: TRBV7-9
clone size: NA
D gene: TRBD1
J gene: TRBJ1-1
CDR3 protein: CASTKYRTGGWSGTEAFF
CDR3 DNA: TGTGCCAGCACTAAATACCGGACAGGGGGCTGGAGTGGAACTGAAGCTTTCTTT

V gene: TRBV28
clone size: NA
D gene: TRBD1
J gene: TRBJ2-2
CDR3 protein: CASSRGGVGTGELFF
CDR3 DNA: TGTGCCAGCAGTAGAGGGGGCGTCGGCACCGGGGAGCTGTTTTTT

V gene: TRBV7-2
clone size: NA
D gene: TRBD2
J gene: TRBJ2-2
CDR3 protein: CASKAGGGYTGELFF
CDR3 DNA: TGTGCCAGCAAGGCGGGGGGCGGGTACACCGGGGAGCTGTTTTTT

V gene: TRBV5-6
clone size: NA
D gene: NA
J gene: TRBJ2-1
CDR3 protein: CASSFQGSSYNEQFF
CDR3 DNA: TGTGCCAGCAGCTTTCAGGGAAGCTCCTACAATGAGCAGTTCTTC

V gene: TRBV6-6
clone size: once
D gene: TRBD1
J gene: TRBJ1-4
CDR3 protein: CASTRQGRVEKLFF
CDR3 DNA: TGTGCCAGCACCAGACAGGGACGAGTCGAAAAACTGTTTTTT

V gene: TRBV28
clone size: NA
D gene: NA
J gene: TRBJ1-1
CDR3 protein: CASSPSGEGDPEAFF
CDR3 DNA: TGTGCCAGCAGTCCTAGCGGAGAAGGGGACCCTGAAGCTTTCTTT

V gene: TRBV6-5
clone size: NA
D gene: NA
J gene: TRBJ1-1
CDR3 protein: CASRKGQMNTEAFF
CDR3 DNA: TGTGCCAGCAGGAAGGGGCAGATGAACACTGAAGCTTTCTTT

V gene: TRBV7-3
clone size: NA
D gene: TRBD2
J gene: TRBJ2-1
CDR3 protein: CASRDSGRGGNEQFF
CDR3 DNA: TGTGCCAGCAGGGACAGCGGGAGAGGTGGCAATGAGCAGTTCTTC

V gene: TRBV12-5
clone size: NA
D gene: TRBD1
J gene: TRBJ2-7
CDR3 protein: CASAQDRAYEQYF
CDR3 DNA: TGTGCTAGTGCCCAGGACAGGGCCTACGAGCAGTACTTC

V gene: TRBV11-2
clone size: NA
D gene: TRBD1
J gene: TRBJ2-5
CDR3 protein: CASSFQGQKETQYF
CDR3 DNA: TGTGCCAGCAGCTTTCAGGGACAGAAAGAGACCCAGTACTTC

V gene: TRBV2
clone size: NA
D gene: TRBD2
J gene: TRBJ2-2
CDR3 protein: CASLTGTTGTGELFF
CDR3 DNA: TGTGCCAGCTTGACCGGGACTACAGGAACCGGGGAGCTGTTTTTT

V gene: TRBV4-1
clone size: NA
D gene: TRBD2
J gene: TRBJ2-5
CDR3 protein: CASSQGSGAVQETQYF
CDR3 DNA: TGCGCCAGCAGCCAAGGGAGCGGGGCGGTACAAGAGACCCAGTACTTC

V gene: TRBV20-1
clone size: NA
D gene: NA
J gene: TRBJ2-7
CDR3 protein: CSANRNYEQYF
CDR3 DNA: TGCAGTGCTAACAGGAACTACGAGCAGTACTTC

V gene: TRBV10-3
clone size: NA
D gene: TRBD1
J gene: TRBJ2-2
CDR3 protein: CATGTGSKNTGELFF
CDR3 DNA: TGTGCCACCGGGACAGGGAGTAAAAACACCGGGGAGCTGTTTTTT

V gene: TRBV5-1
clone size: once
D gene: TRBD1
J gene: TRBJ2-7
CDR3 protein: CASNHLGQKLYEQYF
CDR3 DNA: TGCGCCAGCAACCACCTGGGACAGAAGCTATACGAGCAGTACTTC

V gene: TRBV28
clone size: once
D gene: NA
J gene: TRBJ1-1
CDR3 protein: CASSLLEPPEAFF
CDR3 DNA: TGTGCCAGCAGTTTACTGGAGCCACCGGAAGCTTTCTTT

V gene: TRBV6-1
clone size: few
D gene: NA
J gene: TRBJ1-2
CDR3 protein: CASRLTVLYGYTF
CDR3 DNA: TGTGCCAGCAGATTGACAGTGCTTTATGGCTACACCTTC

V gene: TRBV7-9
clone size: NA
D gene: NA
J gene: TRBJ2-2
CDR3 protein: CASSFIGLNTGELFF
CDR3 DNA: TGTGCCAGCAGCTTCATAGGACTGAACACCGGGGAGCTGTTTTTT

V gene: TRBV30
clone size: NA
D gene: NA
J gene: TRBJ1-6
CDR3 protein: CAWRALASPSPLHF
CDR3 DNA: TGTGCCTGGAGAGCCCTCGCAAGCCCTTCACCCCTCCACTTT

V gene: TRBV10-2
clone size: NA
D gene: TRBD1
J gene: TRBJ1-5
CDR3 protein: CASSAEDRSSQPQHF
CDR3 DNA: TGCGCCAGCAGTGCCGAGGACAGGTCGAGCCAGCCCCAGCATTTT

V gene: TRBV29-1
clone size: NA
D gene: NA
J gene: TRBJ1-4
CDR3 protein: CSAVGQGFEKLFF
CDR3 DNA: TGCAGCGCCGTAGGGCAGGGTTTTGAAAAACTGTTTTTT

V gene: TRBV2
clone size: NA
D gene: NA
J gene: TRBJ2-5
CDR3 protein: CASSDVAARGQETQYF
CDR3 DNA: TGTGCCAGTAGTGACGTAGCGGCGAGAGGCCAAGAGACCCAGTACTTC

V gene: TRBV11-3
clone size: NA
D gene: NA
J gene: TRBJ2-1
CDR3 protein: CASSFGGRSYNEQFF
CDR3 DNA: TGTGCCAGCAGCTTCGGGGGGCGCTCCTACAATGAGCAGTTCTTC

V gene: TRBV7-2
clone size: NA
D gene: NA
J gene: TRBJ1-1
CDR3 protein: CASSLGGVMNTEAFF
CDR3 DNA: TGTGCCAGCAGCTTAGGGGGCGTAATGAACACTGAAGCTTTCTTT